A single sample is the source of the 16 T cell receptor beta chains below, sequenced in a study of T cells in Graves' hyperthyroidism and ophthalmopathy. RNA transcripts were the template for amplifying TCR beta CDR3 regions. Carried out on the TCR CDR3, a first-round RT-PCR used the HTBI primer set. TCRdb reanalysed the multiplex PCR reads using MiXCR and keeps one entry per CDR3 protein. The table shows about 300,000 distinct CDR3 sequences, with roughly a fifth occurring only once. Sequenced sample: blood. These receptors came from a man in his fifties or sixties with Graves' ophthalmopathy.

Worth noting for this clonotype: A junction end diverges from the germline sequence, so it may reflect a read error. This chain uses TRBV28 with TRBJ2-7; D is possibly TRBD2 (6 bases). The germline V gene encodes CDR1 MDHEN and CDR2 SYDVKM. The CDR3 is 16 amino acids. The CDR3 DNA sequence: TGTGCCAGCGGTTTATTGGAGGGGAGGTTCGGCTACGAGCAGTACTTC. Its translation: CASGLLEGRFGYEQYF.

The table lists this clonotype with many counts. This rearrangement joins TRBV11-2 to TRBJ2-7, with D unresolved. CDR1 and CDR2 (germline): SGHAT, FQNNGV. The CDR3 contains 13 residues. V shed 1 base and J shed 7 bases, with 11 bases lying between them. Here the CDR3 reads CASSLVGALEQYF. For the CDR3, the DNA is TGTGCCAGCAGCTTAGTAGGAGCGCTGGAGCAGTACTTC.

V gene TRBV20-1 combines with J gene TRBJ1-6; 12 bases align to TRBD1. This CDR3 has 18 residues. J lost 4 bases, V lost 0 bases, and 7 bases had no gene match. The germline V gene encodes CDR1 DFQATT and CDR2 SNEGSKA (reference sequence). This chain's CDR3 is CSARDRDRGLIYNSPLHF. In nucleotides, the CDR3 is TGCAGTGCTAGAGACCGGGACAGGGGGCTAATTTATAATTCACCCCTCCACTTT.

This clonotype was counted only a few times. This rearrangement joins TRBV9 to TRBJ2-7; TRBD2 aligns across 7 bases. Trimming at V came to 3 bases and at J to 7 bases, leaving 16 bases not matched to a gene. Germline lookup yields CDR1 SGDLS and CDR2 YYNGEE. This CDR3 region has 16 residues. This CDR3 reads CASSESTGTTSREQYF. The CDR3 DNA reads TGTGCCAGCAGCGAATCAACCGGGACTACCTCTAGAGAGCAGTACTTC.

The J gene is TRBJ2-7, the V gene TRBV6-6; possibly TRBD1 for D (6 bases). The V end was cut by 0 bases, the J end by 4 bases, with 10 bases between. In germline, CDR1 is MNHNY, CDR2 SVGAGI (reference sequence). The CDR3 length is 14 residues. Here the CDR3 reads CASSYSRGNYEQYF. CDR3 sequence (DNA): TGTGCCAGCAGTTACTCGAGGGGGAATTACGAGCAGTACTTC.

This rearrangement joins TRBV4-2 to TRBJ2-3, with 9 positions matching TRBD2. V was pared by 1 base and J by 9 bases, with 5 bases of the junction left unmatched. The length of the CDR3 is 14 residues. Germline V gives CDR1 LGHNA, CDR2 YNFKEQ. In DNA form, the CDR3 reads TGTGCCAGCAGCCAAGGTAGCGGGAGTGAGACGCAGTATTTT. This codes for CASSQGSGSETQYF.

The V call is TRBV20-1, the J call TRBJ2-1; TRBD2 matches at 10 bases. The CDR3 length is 16 residues. With 0 bases clipped from V and 7 bases from J, the junction kept 9 bases outside the gene matches. CDR1 and CDR2 from the germline V gene are DFQATT and SNEGSKA (reference sequence). The CDR3 nucleotides are TGCAGTGCTAGAGATGTCATAGGGACTAGCGTAAATGAGCAGTTCTTC. It codes for CSARDVIGTSVNEQFF.

The chain employs TRBV29-1 and TRBJ1-2; D ambiguous. The CDR3 spans 14 residues. Germline-derived CDR1 and CDR2 are SQVTM and ANQGSEA. V gave up 4 bases and J gave up 5 bases, with 17 bases separating them. The CDR3 region has the DNA TGCAGCGTTGGGACCGACCCGGCCCCTTATGGCTACACCTTC. Its protein is CSVGTDPAPYGYTF.

This clonotype has a handful of counts. V is TRBV10-3 and J is TRBJ1-5; D not resolved. The CDR3 is made up of 13 amino acids. The ends were cut back, 4 bases at V and 4 bases at J, with 8 bases in the middle. The germline V gene has CDR1 ENHRY and CDR2 SYGVKD. The CDR3 here is CAISGAENQPQHF. The DNA for the CDR3 is TGTGCCATCAGTGGAGCGGAAAATCAGCCCCAGCATTTT.

J is TRBJ2-1 and V is TRBV5-4; a weak D match, TRBD2 (6 bases). V shed 6 bases and J shed 7 bases, with 17 bases lying between them. Germline V gene data show CDR1 as SGHNT and CDR2 as YYREEE (reference sequence). The CDR3 extends over 14 amino acids. The CDR3 sequence: CASTPGDGGNEQFF. In nucleotides, the CDR3 is TGTGCCAGCACCCCGGGGGATGGGGGGAATGAGCAGTTCTTC.

This clonotype came up a few times. V gene TRBV9 combines with J gene TRBJ1-6, with 7 bases that match TRBD1. With 3 bases clipped from V and 4 bases from J, the junction kept 1 base outside the gene matches. The germline gives CDR1 SGDLS, CDR2 YYNGEE. The CDR3 runs to 14 residues. This CDR3 is CASSGDRYNSPLHF. The CDR3 region has the DNA TGTGCCAGCAGCGGGGACAGATATAATTCACCCCTCCACTTT.

This clonotype was observed many times. The CDR3 reads CASSQDPPGRAGEQYF. For the CDR3, the DNA is TGTGCCAGCAGCCAAGATCCCCCCGGGAGGGCCGGGGAGCAGTACTTC. The V gene is TRBV3-1, the J gene TRBJ2-7; 8 bases align to TRBD2. The ends lost 0 bases at V and 7 bases at J; junction bases unmatched: 11. CDR1 and CDR2 from the germline V gene are LGHDT and YNNKEL (reference sequence). CDR3 length: 16 residues.

The V call is TRBV28, the J call TRBJ2-6, with 9 bases identical to TRBD1. The germline V gene has CDR1 MDHEN and CDR2 SYDVKM. This CDR3 region has 18 residues. V lost 5 bases, J lost 1 base, and 9 bases stayed unmatched. The CDR3 here is CASSTAGTGRSGANVLTF. The CDR3 bases are TGTGCCAGCAGTACCGCCGGGACAGGGAGGTCTGGGGCCAACGTCCTGACTTTC.

This clonotype has a handful of counts. This chain joins TRBV5-1 and TRBJ2-1, with D perhaps TRBD1 (5 bases). The CDR3 has 18 amino acids. V lost 2 bases to trimming and J lost 1 base, with 19 bases between them. The germline CDR1 and CDR2 sequences are SGHRS and YFSETQ. The CDR3 spells CASSFGPQGLGSYNEQFF. In DNA, the CDR3 is TGCGCCAGCAGCTTTGGACCTCAGGGCCTAGGATCCTACAATGAGCAGTTCTTC.

This clonotype was recorded many times. V gene TRBV20-1 combines with J gene TRBJ1-1, with D possibly TRBD1 on 6 matching bases. The V gene lost 6 bases and the J gene lost 4 bases, with 15 bases spanning the gap. The length of the CDR3 is 13 residues. Germline assignment: CDR1 DFQATT and CDR2 SNEGSKA (reference sequence). The CDR3 DNA sequence: TGCAGTGCCTCGGGACAATGGGGCACTGAAGCTTTCTTT. Translated, it gives CSASGQWGTEAFF.

This clonotype was counted a single time. The CDR3 carries no conserved terminal phenylalanine or tryptophan, so it likely arises from a read error. The chain has TRBV28 and TRBJ2-7, with 8 positions matching TRBD1. Germline loops: CDR1 MDHEN, CDR2 SYDVKM. The CDR3 length is 14 residues. J was trimmed by 0 bases and V by 8 bases; bases with no gene match: 6. The CDR3 is CASDRQGPSYEQYY. Here the CDR3 DNA reads TGTGCCAGCGACCGACAGGGGCCCTCCTACGAGCAGTACTAC.